The 9 T cell receptor beta chains given below trace back to one sample, sequenced in a study of breast tumors, draining lymph nodes, adjacent tissues. TCRdb redid the calling of the multiplex PCR reads with MiXCR, one entry per CDR3 protein. The profile shows 85,000 to 130,000 distinct CDR3 sequences, over 20% of them singletons. Breast cancer patients provided tissue from their axillary draining lymph nodes. The sample was axillary lymph node tissue. The receptors here all came from a female donor with breast cancer. Some clones in this sample may be carry-over from other donors' samples.

J is TRBJ2-7 and V is TRBV29-1, with D tentatively TRBD1 or TRBD2 (5 bases each). Per germline, CDR1 SQVTM and CDR2 ANQGSEA. The V end was cut by 2 bases, the J end by 2 bases, with 10 bases between. The CDR3 is 13 amino acids. The CDR3 here is CSVETGATYEQYF. The DNA of the CDR3 is TGCAGCGTTGAAACCGGGGCTACCTACGAGCAGTACTTC.

Ten or more counts support this clonotype. V gene TRBV20-1 combines with J gene TRBJ2-1, with 12 bases aligning to TRBD2. The CDR3 length is 16 residues. Germline V lookup: CDR1 DFQATT, CDR2 SNEGSKA (reference sequence). The V gene end was trimmed by 5 bases and the J gene end by 0 bases; junction bases not matched to a gene: 5. CDR3: CSAGLTSGSSYNEQFF. The CDR3, as DNA: TGCAGTGCTGGGTTGACTAGCGGGAGCTCCTACAATGAGCAGTTCTTC.

The chain couples TRBV3-1 to TRBJ2-3; 11 bases line up with TRBD2. The CDR3 loop spans 15 amino acids. With 4 bases clipped from V and 2 bases from J, the junction kept 2 bases outside the gene matches. Germline-derived CDR1 and CDR2 are LGHDT and YNNKEL (reference sequence). CDR3 residues: CASSRLAGFTDTQYF. The DNA of the CDR3 is TGTGCCAGCAGCCGACTAGCGGGATTCACAGATACGCAGTATTTT.

The V call is TRBV4-2, the J call TRBJ2-7; 10 nucleotides line up with TRBD2. Germline-derived CDR1 and CDR2 are LGHNA and YNFKEQ. The CDR3 contains 14 residues. V lost 3 bases, J lost 6 bases, and 5 bases stayed unmatched. CDR3 DNA sequence: TGTGCCAGCAGCCACCTGAGCGGGAGGGCCGAGCAGTACTTC. Its protein is CASSHLSGRAEQYF.

This clonotype was recorded at least ten times. This sequence joins TRBV6-1 and TRBJ1-4, with D possibly TRBD1 on 6 matching bases. CDR1 is MNHNS and CDR2 is SASEGT in the germline V gene. This CDR3 is built from 14 residues. Trimming pared 7 bases from V and 6 bases from J, leaving 15 bases between. CDR3 DNA sequence: TGTGCCAGCAAGACAGGTTCGGCCTATGAAAAACTGTTTTTT. It specifies CASKTGSAYEKLFF.

Ten or more counts support this clonotype. CDR3 in amino acids: CASSLAQGGVTGELFF. The CDR3, as DNA: TGTGCCAGCAGCTTAGCCCAGGGAGGGGTAACCGGGGAGCTGTTTTTT. V and J are TRBV7-6 and TRBJ2-2, with 7 bases that match TRBD2. Trimming removed 0 bases from V and 5 bases from J; junction bases left unmatched: 6. This CDR3 has 16 residues. Germline assignment: CDR1 SGHVS and CDR2 FNYEAQ.

This clonotype was recorded many times. This sequence joins TRBV10-3 and TRBJ1-2; 9 bases match TRBD1. Germline V lookup: CDR1 ENHRY, CDR2 SYGVKD. The CDR3 consists of 13 residues. The V segment lost 7 bases and the J segment 7 bases; nucleotides outside the gene matches: 7. CDR3 coding DNA: TGTGCCATCACAGGACAGGGGTTCGCTGGCTACACCTTC. This sequence encodes CAITGQGFAGYTF.

This sequence joins TRBV7-2 and TRBJ2-6, with D tentatively TRBD1 (6 bases). The length of the CDR3 is 19 residues. Germline CDR1 and CDR2: SGHTA and FQGNSA. Trimming took 2 bases from V and 2 from J, leaving 19 bases between them. CDR3 nucleotides: TGTGCCAGCAGCTTATATTTACAGGGTTGGGCCGCTGGGGCCAACGTCCTGACTTTC. Translated, it gives CASSLYLQGWAAGANVLTF.

This clonotype was recorded at least ten times. The chain links TRBV19 to TRBJ2-5; maybe TRBD2 (6 bases). Germline V gene sequence: CDR1 LNHDA, CDR2 SQIVND (reference sequence). This CDR3 is built from 19 residues. V was pared by 2 bases and J by 4 bases, with 26 bases between. CDR3 protein: CASSIRTPGLRRSRETQYF. Written as DNA, the CDR3 is TGTGCCAGTAGTATACGGACCCCGGGACTTCGGCGGAGTCGAGAGACCCAGTACTTC. Variable domain in full (rest from reference TRBV19 and TRBJ2-5): DGGITQSPKYLFRKEGQNVTLSCEQNLNHDAMYWYRQDPGQGLRLIYYSQIVNDFQKGDIAEGYSVSREKKESFPLTVTSAQKNPTAFYLCASSIRTPGLRRSRETQYFGPGTRLLVL.